This T cell receptor beta chain was captured by sequencing in a study of blood T cells in healthy people across ages. On the study more broadly: For every two T cells, template switching captured about one barcoded beta molecule. Study-level results: Fewer expanded clones and more diversity marked long-lived versus aged donors.

With a J-beta primer mix and a sample-barcoded 5' primer, a second PCR ran roughly 6 to 11 cycles. Per sample, CDR3-containing paired-end reads numbered at least 2.5 million. TCRdb analysed the 5' RACE reads with MiXCR anew, one entry per CDR3 protein. This sample has 540,000 or so distinct CDR3 sequences, with 27% found just once. The V end lost 4 bases, the J end lost 10 bases, and 11 bases lay between the germline ends. The CDR3 totals 13 residues. The germline gives CDR1 SGHTA, CDR2 FQGNSA. This clonotype turned up a few times. Its target is unknown. Input material: blood. The rearrangement uses TRBV7-2 and TRBJ1-6; unclear D gene. The sequence was obtained from a woman between 65 and 79 years old in good health. CDR3 sequence reads: CASSSNTVSPLHF. The CDR3 DNA is TGTGCCAGCAGCTCAAACACAGTGTCACCCCTCCACTTT.